This T cell receptor beta chain comes out of a study of blood T cell repertoires in COVID-19 (dated by TCRdb to 2020 to 2021). As for the study more broadly: Collaborator samples came from the United States, Italy and Spain and covered acute and convalescent phases of COVID-19. The material from the prospective study consisted of cDNA or gDNA derived from T cells, B-cell-depleted T cells, or PBMCs. The dataset comprised deeply sampled blood TCRbeta repertoires from subjects exposed to, actively infected with, or recovered from COVID-19. The repertoires were released in a freely available public database meant as a resource for research on the immune response to SARS-CoV-2. The samples were drawn from two sources: the first 160 participants of the ongoing ImmuneRACE study, and 950 to 1,500 subjects contributed by 6 global collaborators. The sample metadata nearly always contained a de-identified subject ID, COVID-19 status, age in years and sex. HLA class I and class II types, where available, came from metadata supplied by the sample provider rather than from assay-based typing.

Overall study results and their limits: The amount of clinical and demographic metadata varied by source and participant and was provided uncurated.

Each collaborating institution followed its own protocols to collect whole blood in K2EDTA tubes. For TCRbeta analysis, collaborators shipped samples as frozen whole blood, isolated PBMCs, or DNA extracted from either of those sample types. Remarks on this clone: It has no known antigen specificity. No base quality information exists; no much larger clone differs at one position.

TCRbeta CDR3 regions were amplified from genomic DNA by means of the immunoSEQ Assay, a bias-controlled multiplex PCR. The authors' analysis ran thus. The number of nucleated cells in each sample was estimated by amplification of reference gene primers within the assay. To quantify the absolute abundance of each unique TCRbeta CDR3 rearrangement, sequence reads were collapsed and filtered. For each sample, productive Simpson clonality was calculated as the square root of Simpson's diversity index over productive rearrangements. TCRdb carries this immuneACCESS record with in-frame sequences only. Its versions omit some clonotypes, under half of them owing to an unresolved V gene in the studies checked, with the rest unexplained. Clone size and the V and J calls come from that table; the DNA yielded D and trimming. The sample table contains more than 90,000 clones; only one count was recorded for about 85% of them. The ten top clones hold 1.5% to 2% of the sample.

Including the terminal cysteine and phenylalanine, the CDR3 comprises 14 residues. Of the read, only the CDR3 DNA is kept; its 42 bases are in frame from base 1. V loses 0 bases of germline sequence and J loses 3 bases, and the interval between the two ends is 8 bases. The germline V gene provides CDR1 SGHVS and CDR2 FQNEAQ. The chain links TRBV7-8 with TRBJ2-5; the D segment could be TRBD2, given 5 matching bases. Sequenced sample: peripheral blood. The receptor comes from a woman between 65 and 79 years old with active or convalescent COVID-19. The sequenced DNA is TGTGCCAGCAGCTTAGCCCCCGGGGAAGAGACCCAGTACTTC. This gives the protein CASSLAPGEETQYF.